This note documents a single T cell receptor (beta chain) sequence. The entry originates in a study of shared clonotypes between healthy human individuals. Study context: Researchers assigned three CD4 naive, three CD4 memory, two CD8 naive and one CD8 memory plate to each donor.

This CDR3 contains 14 residues. V lost 4 bases to trimming and J lost 2 bases, with 10 bases between them. Germline V gene sequence: CDR1 SGDLS, CDR2 YYNGEE. Authors' data handling: Filtering differed because ImmunoSEQ produced junction-only sequences that carried no quality scores. Sequenced by immunoSEQ multiplex PCR; TCRdb stores in-frame clones only, minus some. From that table come the V and J calls and clone size; the DNA was used to work out D and trimming. This table holds around 2.5 million clones, approximately 93% found once. Specimen: naive CD4+ T cells from PBMCs. Subset indicated: CD45RA+ positively selected. The sequence was collected from a young man in good health. Some clones in this sample may be carry-over from other donors' samples. This sequence joins TRBV9 and TRBJ2-1; weak D call: TRBD2 (5 bases). The CDR3 region is CASSLSGPYNEQFF. CDR3 bases: TGTGCCAGCAGCCTCAGCGGACCCTACAATGAGCAGTTCTTC. The full variable domain, rest sourced from reference TRBV9 and TRBJ2-1, is DSGVTQTPKHLITATGQRVTLRCSPRSGDLSVYWYQQSLDQGLQFLIQYYNGEERAKGNILERFSAQQFPDLHSELNLSSLELGDSALYFCASSLSGPYNEQFFGPGTRLTVL.